A selection of T cell receptor beta chains follows, all from one sample in a study of blood T cell repertoires in COVID-19. Using immunoSEQ multiplex PCR, the repertoire was profiled, and TCRdb retains in-frame clones only, with some absent. The sample records some 110,000 clones, 87% being singletons. Sequencing was done on a sample of peripheral blood. These receptors came from a man between 50 and 59 years old with acute or convalescent COVID-19. The CDR3 runs from the conserved cysteine through the conserved F or W. Each record gives: CDR3 protein, CDR3 DNA, clone size, V gene, D gene, J gene. A D gene is named only where the DNA matches it firmly. Only part of the rows carry a size: once, few, many, or a class if the clone is expanded.

CDR3 protein: CASSSGLAGINRVETQYF
CDR3 DNA: TGCGCCAGCAGCTCGGGACTAGCGGGGATTAACCGCGTAGAGACCCAGTACTTC
clone size: once
V gene: TRBV5-1
D gene: TRBD2
J gene: TRBJ2-5

CDR3 protein: CASSLGSGVWTQYF
CDR3 DNA: TGTGCCAGCAGCTTGGGTTCGGGGGTTTGGACCCAGTACTTC
clone size: .
V gene: TRBV5-6
D gene: .
J gene: TRBJ2-5

CDR3 protein: CASSFEGARQPQHF
CDR3 DNA: TGTGCCAGCAGTTTTGAAGGGGCGCGACAGCCCCAGCATTTT
clone size: .
V gene: TRBV28
D gene: .
J gene: TRBJ1-5

CDR3 protein: CASSHPQGGGYGYTF
CDR3 DNA: TGTGCCAGCAGTCACCCCCAGGGAGGAGGCTATGGCTACACCTTC
clone size: once
V gene: TRBV6-2/TRBV6-3
D gene: .
J gene: TRBJ1-2

CDR3 protein: CASSVGDRGTQPQHF
CDR3 DNA: TGTGCCAGCAGCGTAGGGGACAGGGGTACTCAGCCCCAGCATTTT
clone size: .
V gene: TRBV9
D gene: TRBD1
J gene: TRBJ1-5

CDR3 protein: CASSPPAGNTDTQYF
CDR3 DNA: TGTGCCAGCAGCCCCCCCGCGGGAAACACAGATACGCAGTATTTT
clone size: once
V gene: TRBV28
D gene: .
J gene: TRBJ2-3

CDR3 protein: CASSLAGSDSNQPQHF
CDR3 DNA: TGTGCCAGCAGCTTGGCCGGCAGCGATAGCAATCAGCCCCAGCATTTT
clone size: .
V gene: TRBV5-6
D gene: .
J gene: TRBJ1-5

CDR3 protein: CASSLDFTGELFF
CDR3 DNA: TGTGCCAGCAGCTTGGACTTTACCGGGGAGCTGTTTTTT
clone size: .
V gene: TRBV5-4
D gene: .
J gene: TRBJ2-2

CDR3 protein: CASSPGGLEAFF
CDR3 DNA: TGTGCCAGCAGCCCGGGGGGTCTTGAAGCTTTCTTT
clone size: .
V gene: TRBV6-6
D gene: .
J gene: TRBJ1-1

CDR3 protein: CASSGEGQGSGPQHF
CDR3 DNA: TGTGCCAGCAGTGGAGAGGGACAGGGTTCTGGGCCCCAGCATTTT
clone size: .
V gene: TRBV25-1
D gene: TRBD1
J gene: TRBJ1-5

CDR3 protein: CASRKDYSEQFF
CDR3 DNA: TGTGCCAGTAGAAAGGACTACAGTGAGCAGTTCTTC
clone size: .
V gene: TRBV19
D gene: .
J gene: TRBJ2-1

CDR3 protein: CASRVKPGNSNQPQHF
CDR3 DNA: TGCGCCAGCAGAGTCAAACCAGGGAATAGCAATCAGCCCCAGCATTTT
clone size: .
V gene: TRBV5-1
D gene: .
J gene: TRBJ1-5

CDR3 protein: CASKLNRDSPYEQYF
CDR3 DNA: TGTGCCAGCAAGCTTAATAGAGACAGTCCCTACGAGCAGTACTTC
clone size: .
V gene: TRBV2
D gene: .
J gene: TRBJ2-7

CDR3 protein: CASSKGQGWDGYTF
CDR3 DNA: TGTGCCAGCAGTAAGGGACAGGGGTGGGATGGCTACACCTTC
clone size: .
V gene: TRBV6-5
D gene: TRBD1
J gene: TRBJ1-2

CDR3 protein: CATSDLREDNEQFF
CDR3 DNA: TGTGCCACCAGTGATTTGCGGGAAGATAATGAGCAGTTCTTC
clone size: .
V gene: TRBV24-1
D gene: .
J gene: TRBJ2-1

CDR3 protein: CSASNRGQGRTDTQYF
CDR3 DNA: TGCAGTGCTAGTAACAGGGGGCAAGGAAGGACAGATACGCAGTATTTT
clone size: .
V gene: TRBV20-1
D gene: TRBD1
J gene: TRBJ2-3

CDR3 protein: CSARTSGGGEQFF
CDR3 DNA: TGCAGCGCAAGGACTAGCGGAGGCGGTGAGCAGTTCTTC
clone size: .
V gene: TRBV29-1
D gene: TRBD2
J gene: TRBJ2-1